These 26 T cell receptor beta chains came from one sample sequenced in a study of T cells in Graves' hyperthyroidism and ophthalmopathy. Using RNA transcripts as the source, TCR beta CDR3 regions were amplified. When the TCR CDR3 underwent first-round RT-PCR, the HTBI primer set was used. A single record per CDR3 protein comes from TCRdb applying MiXCR to the multiplex PCR reads. The data contain some 570,000 distinct CDR3 sequences, approximately 17% of them seen just once; the ten biggest clones take up approximately 16%. Sequenced sample: blood. The receptors stem from a woman younger than 30 with Graves' ophthalmopathy.

This chain connects TRBV27 to TRBJ1-1; 7 nucleotides line up with TRBD1. The junction had 11 bases not matched to a gene; V was cut back by 1 base and J by 3 bases. The germline V gene has CDR1 MNHEY and CDR2 SMNVEV (reference sequence). CDR3 size: 17 residues. In DNA, the CDR3 is TGTGCCAGCAGTTTATATAAGGGGGCTACCATGGACACTGAAGCTTTCTTT. The encoded protein is CASSLYKGATMDTEAFF.

This clonotype was observed many times. This rearrangement joins TRBV7-9 to TRBJ2-7; the match to TRBD2 covers 12 bases. Germline V gene sequence: CDR1 SEHNR, CDR2 FQNEAQ (reference sequence). V was pared by 5 bases and J by 0 bases, with 8 bases of the junction left unmatched. This CDR3 spans 17 amino acids. The CDR3 DNA reads TGTGCCAGCAGCCCCCCCGGACTAGCGGGGACCTCCTACGAGCAGTACTTC. Its translation is CASSPPGLAGTSYEQYF. Combining the CDR3 with reference TRBV7-9 and TRBJ2-7 gives the whole variable domain DTGVSQNPRHKITKRGQNVTFRCDPISEHNRLYWYRQTLGQGPEFLTYFQNEAQLEKSRLLSDRFSAERPKGSFSTLEIQRTEQGDSAMYLCASSPPGLAGTSYEQYFGPGTRLTVT.

This sequence joins TRBV10-2 and TRBJ1-1; no reliable D call. There are 13 residues in the CDR3. Between the trimmed V and J ends, which lost 2 bases and 1 base, there was a span of 5 bases. CDR1 and CDR2 from the germline V gene are WSHSY and SAAADI. CDR3 region: CASSENENTEAFF. In DNA, the CDR3 is TGCGCCAGCAGTGAGAATGAGAACACTGAAGCTTTCTTT.

This clonotype was observed a handful of times. The chain recombines TRBV4-3 with TRBJ2-5; tentative D call: TRBD1 (6 bases). Germline assignment: CDR1 LGHNA and CDR2 YSLEER. The CDR3 is 13 amino acids. Trimming shortened V by 4 bases and J by 7 bases, and 13 bases separated the two germline ends. The CDR3 loop is CASSPEGVSTQYF. CDR3 DNA sequence: TGCGCCAGCAGCCCAGAGGGGGTGTCGACCCAGTACTTC.

The J gene is TRBJ1-4, the V gene TRBV6-1; D unresolved. Germline-derived CDR1 and CDR2 are MNHNS and SASEGT. The length of the CDR3 is 16 residues. V lost 1 base and J 7 bases, leaving 16 bases between the germline ends. The CDR3 protein is CASSEEVRSVGEKLFF. CDR3 nucleotide sequence: TGTGCCAGCAGTGAAGAGGTCAGGTCGGTGGGTGAAAAACTGTTTTTT.

There are many counts of this clonotype. J is TRBJ2-7 and V is TRBV7-2; maybe TRBD1 (6 bases). Trimming took 2 bases from V and 4 from J, leaving 15 bases between them. The CDR3 covers 15 residues. From germline, CDR1 is SGHTA and CDR2 FQGNSA. The CDR3 DNA follows: TGTGCCAGCAGCTTATGGGCCCAGGGGACGTACGAGCAGTACTTC. Translated, it gives CASSLWAQGTYEQYF. Together with reference TRBV7-2 and TRBJ2-7, the CDR3 gives the full variable domain: GAGVSQSPSNKVTEKGKDVELRCDPISGHTALYWYRQSLGQGLEFLIYFQGNSAPDKSGLPSDRFSAERTGGSVSTLTIQRTQQEDSAVYLCASSLWAQGTYEQYFGPGTRLTVT.

In its sample, this clonotype was seen many times. The rearrangement uses TRBV27 and TRBJ2-7; the match to TRBD2 covers 11 bases. With 5 bases clipped from V and 1 base from J, the junction kept 4 bases outside the gene matches. CDR3 length equals 15 residues. CDR1 is MNHEY and CDR2 is SMNVEV in the germline V gene (reference sequence). CDR3: CASSMLAGGSYEQYF. The DNA for the CDR3 is TGTGCCAGCAGTATGCTAGCGGGAGGATCCTACGAGCAGTACTTC.

J is TRBJ2-3 and V is TRBV6-4; 10 bases fit TRBD2. Looked up from germline, CDR1 is MRHNA and CDR2 is SNTAGT. The V gene end was trimmed by 6 bases and the J gene end by 6 bases; junction bases not matched to a gene: 9. This CDR3 region has 15 residues. This chain's CDR3 is CASRLEAGGPDTQYF. CDR3 nucleotides: TGTGCCAGCAGGCTGGAAGCGGGAGGGCCGGATACGCAGTATTTT.

The chain is built from TRBV10-3 and TRBJ2-3; TRBD1 agrees at 8 bases. This CDR3 is 16 amino acids long. After removal of 0 bases from V and 3 bases from J, the junction contained 5 bases not matched to a gene. CDR1 ENHRY and CDR2 SYGVKD come from the germline V gene. Written as DNA, the CDR3 is TGTGCCATCAGTGAGTCGTGGCAGGGGGCAACAGATACGCAGTATTTT. It yields the protein CAISESWQGATDTQYF.

This clonotype occurred many times. The J gene is TRBJ2-5, the V gene TRBV7-9; 7 bases match TRBD1. Per the germline V gene, CDR1 is SEHNR and CDR2 is FQNEAQ (reference sequence). The V segment lost 5 bases and the J segment 5 bases; nucleotides outside the gene matches: 11. The CDR3 length is 15 residues. The CDR3 nucleotides read TGTGCCAGCAGCGTACTGACAGGGCCCTGGGAGACCCAGTACTTC. Translating gives CASSVLTGPWETQYF.

There are many counts of this clonotype. The chain has TRBV5-1 and TRBJ2-7, with D maybe TRBD2 (6 bases). Trimming took 4 bases from V and 2 from J, leaving 16 bases between them. The CDR3 is 15 residues long. Germline loops: CDR1 SGHRS, CDR2 YFSETQ. The chain's CDR3 is CASSPGRGKAYEQYF. The CDR3 DNA reads as TGCGCCAGCAGCCCCGGCCGGGGGAAGGCCTACGAGCAGTACTTC.

The V call is TRBV6-1, the J call TRBJ1-2; a possible D gene is TRBD1 (5 bases). The CDR3 is 16 amino acids. From germline, CDR1 is MNHNS and CDR2 SASEGT. V was cut by 6 bases and J by 0 bases, with 17 bases left in between. The CDR3 loop is CASSRIARGTNYGYTF. CDR3 sequence (DNA): TGTGCCAGCAGCCGCATAGCCCGGGGCACTAACTATGGCTACACCTTC.

The genes are TRBV5-6 and TRBJ1-2; the match to TRBD1 covers 8 bases. The CDR3 runs to 14 residues. V dropped 3 bases and J dropped 5; count of bases not matched to a gene: 6. Germline CDR1 and CDR2: SGHDT and YYEEEE. CDR3 residues: CASSSDRVRYGYTF. In nucleotides, the CDR3 is TGTGCCAGCAGCTCGGACAGGGTGAGGTATGGCTACACCTTC.

V usage is TRBV5-1 and J usage is TRBJ1-5; D might be TRBD1 (6 bases). V was cut by 0 bases and J by 8 bases, with 12 bases left in between. Germline CDR1 and CDR2: SGHRS and YFSETQ. The CDR3 is 14 amino acids. The CDR3 region is CASSLEGEGEPQHF. The DNA of the CDR3 is TGCGCCAGCAGCTTGGAGGGGGAGGGCGAGCCCCAGCATTTT.

The rearrangement joins TRBV12-5 to TRBJ2-1; the D gene is possibly TRBD2 (5 bases). CDR1 LGHNT and CDR2 FRNRAP come from the germline V gene. V lost 1 base, J lost 0 bases, and 7 bases lay in between. The CDR3 contains 15 residues. This chain's CDR3 is CASGLGGSSYNEQFF. The CDR3 nucleotides read TGTGCTAGTGGTTTGGGAGGGAGCTCCTACAATGAGCAGTTCTTC.

The chain has TRBV29-1 and TRBJ1-5, with unresolved D. CDR1 is SQVTM, CDR2 ANQGSEA, per germline. V lost 0 bases to trimming and J lost 9 bases, with 15 bases between them. The CDR3 is 14 residues long. The CDR3: CSVEDTSRPGPQHF. In DNA, the CDR3 is TGCAGCGTTGAAGATACTTCCAGGCCGGGGCCCCAGCATTTT.

The chain has TRBV11-2 and TRBJ2-1; 9 bases agree with TRBD2. Germline V gene sequence: CDR1 SGHAT, CDR2 FQNNGV. V lost 5 bases to trimming and J lost 6 bases; unmatched junction nucleotides: 14. This CDR3 is built from 17 residues. In nucleotides, the CDR3 is TGTGCCAGCAGCCAAAATGTAGCGGGAGTGTTGATCAATGAGCAGTTCTTC. It specifies CASSQNVAGVLINEQFF.

This clonotype was counted ten times or more. V and J are TRBV27 and TRBJ2-3; possibly TRBD2 for D (6 bases). V dropped 2 bases and J dropped 6 bases, with 9 bases sitting between them. The V gene's germline CDR1 is MNHEY and CDR2 SMNVEV (reference sequence). CDR3 length equals 13 residues. The CDR3 nucleotides read TGTGCCAGCAGTTTAGCGGGATACGATACGCAGTATTTT. Translation gives CASSLAGYDTQYF.

The rearrangement joins TRBV20-1 to TRBJ1-2; D uncertain. The V gene lost 0 bases and the J gene lost 7 bases, with 6 bases spanning the gap. The CDR3 is 11 residues long. The germline V gene has CDR1 DFQATT and CDR2 SNEGSKA (reference sequence). The CDR3, as DNA: TGCAGTGCTAGAGATCGGGTTGGCTACACCTTC. Residues: CSARDRVGYTF.

The gene calls are TRBV30 and TRBJ2-5, with 11 nucleotides matching TRBD2. Germline V CDR1 and CDR2: GTSNPN, SVGIG (reference sequence). The length of the CDR3 is 16 residues. Trimming at V came to 4 bases and at J to 3 bases, leaving 10 bases not matched to a gene. CDR3 DNA sequence: TGTGCCTGGAATCGACCGGGACTAGCGGTGGAAGAGACCCAGTACTTC. Translating it yields CAWNRPGLAVEETQYF. Full variable domain (rest looked up from reference TRBV30 and TRBJ2-5): SQTIHQWPATLVQPVGSPLSLECTVEGTSNPNLYWYRQAAGRGLQLLFYSVGIGQISSEVPQNLSASRPQDRQFILSSKKLLLSDSGFYLCAWNRPGLAVEETQYFGPGTRLLVL.

This clonotype was seen more than once but under ten times. The V call is TRBV29-1, the J call TRBJ1-4; unclear D gene. V lost 4 bases, J lost 7 bases, and 7 bases lay in between. The germline V gene has CDR1 SQVTM and CDR2 ANQGSEA. CDR3 size: 11 residues. The CDR3 here is CSVGRSEKLFF. The CDR3 bases are TGCAGCGTTGGAAGGTCTGAAAAACTGTTTTTT.

This clonotype occurred a few times. The chain employs TRBV11-2 and TRBJ1-3; no clear D. Looked up from germline, CDR1 is SGHAT and CDR2 is FQNNGV. CDR3 length equals 15 residues. With 6 bases removed from V and 3 bases from J, the gap between germline ends came to 15 bases. CDR3 sequence reads: CASRSKGIFGNTIYF. The DNA of the CDR3 is TGTGCCAGCAGGTCGAAAGGGATATTTGGAAACACCATATATTTT.

This clonotype showed up many times. V and J are TRBV2 and TRBJ2-1; 15 nucleotides agree with TRBD2. The V gene's germline CDR1 is SNHLY and CDR2 FYNNEI. V trimming: 0 bases; J trimming: 3 bases; junction bases outside the gene matches: 6. The CDR3 covers 19 residues. CDR3 bases: TGTGCCAGCAGTGAAGCGCGGGGACTAGCGGGAGGAAACTACAATGAGCAGTTCTTC. Amino acid sequence: CASSEARGLAGGNYNEQFF.

This clonotype was detected a few times. The V and J genes are TRBV11-2 and TRBJ2-3, with TRBD2 matching over 13 bases. Germline V lookup: CDR1 SGHAT, CDR2 FQNNGV. The V and J ends lost 5 bases and 0 bases, in that order; junction bases with no gene match: 5. The CDR3 is 17 amino acids. CDR3 protein: CASSPGLAGRSTDTQYF. The CDR3 bases are TGTGCCAGCAGCCCGGGACTAGCGGGGCGGAGCACAGATACGCAGTATTTT.

This clonotype was counted a few times. This rearrangement joins TRBV30 to TRBJ1-3; D is uncertain. From germline, CDR1 is GTSNPN and CDR2 SVGIG (reference sequence). The CDR3 is 17 residues long. Trimming pared 5 bases from V and 0 bases from J, leaving 20 bases between. CDR3 in DNA: TGTGCCTGGTCCCTTTCGGTAAAAGGATTCTCTGGAAACACCATATATTTT. It yields the protein CAWSLSVKGFSGNTIYF.

The rearrangement joins TRBV9 to TRBJ2-7, with D perhaps assigned TRBD1 or TRBD2 (5 bases each). The CDR3 has 13 amino acids. Germline CDR1 reads SGDLS; CDR2 reads YYNGEE. Trimming cost V 0 bases and J 6 bases, with 10 bases left between them. The CDR3 bases are TGTGCCAGCAGCGTAGGGGGTGGGGGCGAGCAGTACTTC. Amino acid sequence: CASSVGGGGEQYF.